The 5 T cell receptor beta chains below come from one sample, sequenced in a study of shared clonotypes between healthy human individuals. The method was immunoSEQ multiplex PCR; TCRdb's version includes in-frame clones alone and lacks a portion of them. The sample holds about 700,000 clones, around 72% seen once. Sequencing was done on a sample of memory CD4+ T cells sorted from blood. Subset denoted: CD45RA-negative fraction. All receptors derive from a woman between 25 and 40 years old in good health.

The chain has TRBV27 and TRBJ1-1; tentative D call: TRBD1 (5 bases). The CDR3 extends over 13 amino acids. Germline CDR1 reads MNHEY; CDR2 reads SMNVEV (reference sequence). The germline V and J ends were trimmed by 0 bases and 8 bases, with 10 bases remaining between them. CDR3 region: CASSLSQGLEAFF. The CDR3 DNA sequence: TGTGCCAGCAGTTTATCTCAGGGTCTGGAAGCTTTCTTT.

As concerns this clone: In the same sample, other DNA sequences code for this CDR3. The chain employs TRBV27 and TRBJ2-7, with D perhaps matching TRBD1 (5 bases). V shed 3 bases and J shed 2 bases, with 11 bases lying between them. CDR3 size: 14 residues. Germline values: CDR1 MNHEY, CDR2 SMNVEV (reference sequence). Written as DNA, the CDR3 is TGTGCCAGCAGTTTTAGTCAGGGTCCCTACGAGCAGTACTTC. The encoded protein is CASSFSQGPYEQYF.

The table lists this clone with a few counts. The chain is built from TRBV2 and TRBJ2-2; 8 bases agree with TRBD2. After removal of 7 bases from V and 4 bases from J, the junction contained 11 bases not matched to a gene. The length of the CDR3 is 16 residues. CDR1 and CDR2 from the germline V gene are SNHLY and FYNNEI. CDR3 amino acids: CASTPSSAGVTGELFF. The CDR3 DNA is TGTGCCAGCACCCCCTCGTCAGCGGGAGTCACCGGGGAGCTGTTTTTT.

The chain couples TRBV19 to TRBJ2-7, with D possibly TRBD1 on 5 matching bases. Germline V gene data show CDR1 as LNHDA and CDR2 as SQIVND (reference sequence). V was pared by 1 base and J by 2 bases, with 15 bases between. This CDR3 has 16 residues. Here the CDR3 DNA reads TGTGCCAGTAGTATAGTTCTTAGGACACCCACCTACGAGCAGTACTTC. This sequence encodes CASSIVLRTPTYEQYF. The complete variable domain, with remaining parts taken from reference TRBV19 and TRBJ2-7, reads DGGITQSPKYLFRKEGQNVTLSCEQNLNHDAMYWYRQDPGQGLRLIYYSQIVNDFQKGDIAEGYSVSREKKESFPLTVTSAQKNPTAFYLCASSIVLRTPTYEQYFGPGTRLTVT.

The chain joins TRBV6-6 to TRBJ2-5; 8 nucleotides match TRBD1. The junction had 16 bases not matched to a gene; V was cut back by 5 bases and J by 11 bases. CDR3 length: 15 amino acids. CDR1 and CDR2 from the germline V gene are MNHNY and SVGAGI (reference sequence). The CDR3 spells CASSTGQGDSSEQYF. DNA for the CDR3: TGTGCCAGCAGTACTGGACAGGGAGACTCTAGTGAGCAGTACTTC.